This TCR beta chain was sequenced in a study of Graves' ophthalmopathy and Graves' hyperthyroidism. Turning to the study itself: Ahead of any treatment, peripheral blood was obtained at the initial diagnosis.

CDR1 is MNHEY, CDR2 SVGAGI, per germline. The CDR3 length is 16 residues. V gave up 4 bases and J gave up 1 base; unmatched junction bases: 6. This clonotype was seen only a few times. Amplification targeted the TCR beta CDR3 regions, with RNA transcripts as the source material. HTBI primers primed a first-round RT-PCR, and a second-round multiplex PCR followed. TCRdb independently ran MiXCR on the multiplex PCR reads; one entry per CDR3 protein. The data contain about 370,000 distinct CDR3 sequences, about a sixth of them singletons. The source is an adult woman with stable Graves' hyperthyroidism. This chain connects TRBV6-5 to TRBJ2-5; 10 bases fit TRBD2. The sequenced sample consisted of peripheral blood. Here the CDR3 reads CASSSWTSGIQETQYF. CDR3 bases: TGTGCCAGCAGTTCATGGACTAGCGGTATCCAAGAGACCCAGTACTTC.